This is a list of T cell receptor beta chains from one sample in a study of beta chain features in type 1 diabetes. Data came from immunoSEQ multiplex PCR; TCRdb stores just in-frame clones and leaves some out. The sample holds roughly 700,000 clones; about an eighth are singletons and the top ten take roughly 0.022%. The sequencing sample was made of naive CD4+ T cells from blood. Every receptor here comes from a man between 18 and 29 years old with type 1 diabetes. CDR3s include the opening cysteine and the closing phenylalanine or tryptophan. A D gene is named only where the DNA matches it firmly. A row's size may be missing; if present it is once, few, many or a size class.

TGTGCCAGCAGGGACCTAAAAAACATTCAGTACTTC,CASRDLKNIQYF,.,TRBJ2-4,.,TRBV2
TGTGCCAGCAGCTTAGTAGGCCCGACTAGCTTC,CASSLVGPTSF,.,TRBJ2-7,.,TRBV7-9
TGCGCCAGCAGCCAAGCGGGCCCGGGGGGAGGCTACACCTTC,CASSQAGPGGGYTF,.,TRBJ1-2,few,TRBV4-1
TGCAGCGCTACCCTGACAGGGTTGAACACTGAAGCTTTCTTT,CSATLTGLNTEAFF,TRBD1,TRBJ1-1,few,TRBV29-1
TGTGCCAGCAGAGCCACAGAAAATGAGCAGTTCTTC,CASRATENEQFF,.,TRBJ2-1,.,TRBV9
TGTGCCACCCAGACAGGGCTGTCGGATGGCTACACCTTC,CATQTGLSDGYTF,TRBD1,TRBJ1-2,.,TRBV10-3
TGTGCCAGCAGTTCCACGACTAGAGCAGAGACCCAGTACTTC,CASSSTTRAETQYF,.,TRBJ2-5,.,TRBV6-5
TGTGCCAGCTCACGGGAAGGGGCAAGTGGCGAGCAGTACTTC,CASSREGASGEQYF,.,TRBJ2-7,few,TRBV18
TGTGCCAGCAGTGAAGGGGTTAGCTTAGCAACTAATGAAAAACTGTTTTTT,CASSEGVSLATNEKLFF,.,TRBJ1-4,.,TRBV2
TGTGCCAGTAGTCTCAAGGACTCTGGGGCCAACGTCCTGACTTTC,CASSLKDSGANVLTF,.,TRBJ2-6,few,TRBV19
TGCAGCAAGGGACAGGGGGCCGGAGAGACCCAGTACTTC,CSKGQGAGETQYF,TRBD1,TRBJ2-5,.,TRBV29-1
TGCGCCAGCAGCCAAGAGGGGCTTACTAACTATGGCTACACCTTC,CASSQEGLTNYGYTF,.,TRBJ1-2,.,TRBV4-1
TGTGCCAGTAGTATGGTATCGGCTCCCCTCCACTTT,CASSMVSAPLHF,.,TRBJ1-6,.,TRBV19
TGTGCCAGCAGCCCTGATGGGGACAGGGCTCTCTTC,CASSPDGDRALF,TRBD1,TRBJ2-1,few,TRBV6-1
TGTGCCAGCAGCGTAGCCCCCAATCAGCCCCAGCATTTT,CASSVAPNQPQHF,.,TRBJ1-5,.,TRBV9
TGTGCCAGCAGCTTAAATCTGAACGGAGGCTACACCTTC,CASSLNLNGGYTF,.,TRBJ1-2,.,TRBV7-2
TGTGCCAGTAGTTCACAAACAGGCCTTTCATCTTTCTTT,CASSSQTGLSSFF,.,TRBJ1-1,.,TRBV19
TGTGCCAGCAGCTTTACTAGCGGATTCTACGAGCAGTACTTC,CASSFTSGFYEQYF,TRBD2,TRBJ2-7,few,TRBV7-2
TGTGCCATCAGGCTGACAGGAAGTAACACTGAAGCTTTCTTT,CAIRLTGSNTEAFF,.,TRBJ1-1,few,TRBV10-3
TGTGCCAGCAGTTACCCGGGACGGGACTACGAGCAGTACTTC,CASSYPGRDYEQYF,.,TRBJ2-7,.,TRBV6-6
TGCAGCGTCGGGAGGGACGGGAACTATGGCTACACCTTC,CSVGRDGNYGYTF,.,TRBJ1-2,few,TRBV29-1
TGTGCCAGCAGTCGGACAGGGGGGATTGCAACTAATGAAAAACTGTTTTTT,CASSRTGGIATNEKLFF,TRBD1,TRBJ1-4,few,TRBV2